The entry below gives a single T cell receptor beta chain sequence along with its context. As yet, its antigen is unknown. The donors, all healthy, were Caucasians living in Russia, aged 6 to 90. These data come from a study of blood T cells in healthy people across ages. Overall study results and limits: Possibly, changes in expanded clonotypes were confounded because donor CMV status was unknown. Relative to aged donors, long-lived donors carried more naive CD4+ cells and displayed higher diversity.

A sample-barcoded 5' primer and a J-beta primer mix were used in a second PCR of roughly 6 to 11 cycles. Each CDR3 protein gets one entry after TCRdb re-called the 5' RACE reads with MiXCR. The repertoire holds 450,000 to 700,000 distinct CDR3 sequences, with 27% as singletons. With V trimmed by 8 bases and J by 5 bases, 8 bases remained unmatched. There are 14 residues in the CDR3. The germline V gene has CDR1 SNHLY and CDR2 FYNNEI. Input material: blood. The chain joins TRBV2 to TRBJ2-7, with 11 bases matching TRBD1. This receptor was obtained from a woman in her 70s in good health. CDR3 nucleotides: TGTGCCAGCGGAGGACAGGGGGCGTGGGACGAGCAGTACTTC. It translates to CASGGQGAWDEQYF.